One sample yielded the 24 T cell receptor beta chains listed below, sequenced in a study of shared clonotypes between healthy human individuals. Using immunoSEQ multiplex PCR, the repertoire was profiled, and TCRdb retains in-frame clones only, with some absent. The data show 650,000 to 700,000 clones, 90% seen once. Material: memory CD8+ T cells from PBMCs. Specified subset: CD45RO+ cells pooled with CCR7-negative TemRA cells. The origin of the receptors is a man between 18 and 29 years old in good health. Some clones in this sample may be carry-over from other donors' samples.

The chain links TRBV6-1 to TRBJ2-5; unclear D gene. The CDR3 covers 15 residues. V was shortened by 6 bases and J by 5 bases, with 19 bases between the two germline ends. Germline CDR1 is MNHNS and CDR2 is SASEGT. The CDR3 bases are TGTGCCAGCAGGCTCACTACCGGGTCGTGGGAGACCCAGTACTTC. The encoded protein is CASRLTTGSWETQYF.

The chain is built from TRBV28 and TRBJ2-1; the match to TRBD2 covers 9 bases. The CDR3 spans 16 residues. The germline CDR1 and CDR2 sequences are MDHEN and SYDVKM. The V segment lost 3 bases and the J segment 5 bases; nucleotides outside the gene matches: 8. CDR3 DNA sequence: TGTGCCAGCAGTTTCTTAGCGGGAGCCCCACACAATGAGCAGTTCTTC. Its protein product is CASSFLAGAPHNEQFF.

The V and J genes are TRBV9 and TRBJ2-5; the D call may be TRBD1 or TRBD2 (5 bases each). Germline V gene sequence: CDR1 SGDLS, CDR2 YYNGEE. Trimming pared 4 bases from V and 5 bases from J, leaving 18 bases between. The CDR3 spans 15 residues. CDR3 protein: CASSPGTALYETQYF. CDR3 nucleotide sequence: TGTGCCAGCAGCCCCGGGACCGCCTTGTATGAGACCCAGTACTTC.

The chain employs TRBV7-3 and TRBJ2-2; D may match TRBD1 or TRBD2 (5 bases each). Germline values: CDR1 SGHTA, CDR2 FQGTGA. This CDR3 is built from 15 residues. The V end lost 2 bases, the J end lost 6 bases, and 13 bases lay between the germline ends. In DNA, the CDR3 is TGTGCCAGCAGCTTAGGGGCTAGCAGGGCCGGGGAGCTGTTTTTT. It codes for CASSLGASRAGELFF.

The J gene is TRBJ2-7, the V gene TRBV5-4; 7 bases line up with TRBD2. The germline CDR1 and CDR2 sequences are SGHNT and YYREEE (reference sequence). The V and J ends lost 2 bases and 3 bases, in that order; junction bases with no gene match: 11. This CDR3 has 16 residues. The CDR3 reads CASSFLETSPYYEQYF. The CDR3 DNA follows: TGTGCCAGCAGCTTTCTCGAGACTAGCCCTTACTACGAGCAGTACTTC.

This chain joins TRBV7-6 and TRBJ2-7; perhaps TRBD1 as D (6 bases). The CDR3 has 13 residues. V lost 1 base to trimming and J lost 5 bases, with 9 bases between them. CDR1 is SGHVS, CDR2 FNYEAQ, per germline. CDR3 DNA: TGTGCCAGCAGCTTAGGACAGGACGACGAGCAGTACTTC. As protein: CASSLGQDDEQYF.

As concerns this clone: The same CDR3 is also encoded by other DNA sequences in this sample. The CDR3: CASSVGQGGNEQFF. The CDR3 DNA reads as TGTGCCAGCAGCGTAGGGCAGGGGGGCAATGAGCAGTTCTTC. This chain links TRBV9 with TRBJ2-1; perhaps TRBD1 as D (7 bases). From germline, CDR1 is SGDLS and CDR2 YYNGEE. The CDR3 sequence is 14 residues long. Trimming shortened V by 0 bases and J by 6 bases, and 10 bases separated the two germline ends.

This clone was counted once. V usage is TRBV6-1 and J usage is TRBJ2-1; D gene ambiguous. Germline loops: CDR1 MNHNS, CDR2 SASEGT. This CDR3 has 12 amino acids. Trimming stripped 4 bases from V and 9 bases from J, with 10 bases between. This CDR3 is CASSGLAREQFF. DNA of the CDR3: TGTGCCAGCAGTGGGCTTGCTCGTGAGCAGTTCTTC.

This clone showed up just a few times. This chain uses TRBV7-3 with TRBJ1-1; D remains ambiguous. V gave up 1 base and J gave up 10 bases, with 13 bases separating them. Germline V gene lookup returns CDR1 SGHTA and CDR2 FQGTGA. The CDR3 runs 13 residues. CDR3 coding DNA: TGTGCCAGCAGCTTAAACAGCCGGGATGTAGCTTTCTTT. This translates into CASSLNSRDVAFF.

The chain links TRBV25-1 to TRBJ2-5; 8 bases are a match to TRBD1. The germline V gene encodes CDR1 MGHDK and CDR2 SYGVNS. CDR3 length equals 13 residues. V lost 7 bases and J lost 4; bases outside the gene matches: 5. The CDR3 spells CASNPGQGETQYF. Here the CDR3 DNA reads TGTGCCAGCAACCCAGGACAGGGAGAGACCCAGTACTTC. Supplemented by reference TRBV25-1 and TRBJ2-5, the full variable domain reads EADIYQTPRYLVIGTGKKITLECSQTMGHDKMYWYQQDPGMELHLIHYSYGVNSTEKGDLSSESTVSRIRTEHFPLTLESARPSHTSQYLCASNPGQGETQYFGPGTRLLVL.

V usage is TRBV29-1 and J usage is TRBJ2-3; TRBD1 matches at 9 bases. Germline V gene sequence: CDR1 SQVTM, CDR2 ANQGSEA. The CDR3 consists of 14 residues. V was clipped by 7 bases and J by 4 bases; unmatched bases: 9. The CDR3 DNA follows: TGCAGCGCCCCGGGACAGGGTGTTTCAGATACGCAGTATTTT. Its translation: CSAPGQGVSDTQYF.

The rearrangement uses TRBV6-6 and TRBJ2-5; D may be TRBD1 or TRBD2 (5 bases each). The CDR3 contains 14 residues. The ends were cut back, 1 base at V and 5 bases at J, with 11 bases in the middle. Germline V CDR1 and CDR2: MNHNY, SVGAGI (reference sequence). CDR3 DNA: TGTGCCAGCAGTTACTTCGGGGCCCAGGAGACCCAGTACTTC. Residues: CASSYFGAQETQYF.

CDR3 sequence (DNA): TGTGCCAGCATCGGGGGCGGTCGCTCCTACGAGCAGTACTTC. Translating it yields CASIGGGRSYEQYF. This chain connects TRBV2 to TRBJ2-5; either TRBD1 or TRBD2 may fit D (6 bases each). The last part of the DNA fits TRBJ2-7 better; the J call may be wrong. This CDR3 is 14 amino acids long. CDR1 is SNHLY and CDR2 is FYNNEI in the germline V gene.

The V call is TRBV7-3, the J call TRBJ2-1, with D possibly TRBD1 on 5 matching bases. CDR3 length equals 16 residues. Per germline, CDR1 SGHTA and CDR2 FQGTGA. V lost 6 bases and J lost 6, with 21 bases in between. The CDR3 is CASSLRPLGASNEQFF. The CDR3 region has the DNA TGTGCCAGCAGTTTGAGACCCCTAGGGGCCTCCAATGAGCAGTTCTTC.

The rearrangement uses TRBV15 and TRBJ1-3, with 9 bases lining up with TRBD1. The V segment lost 3 bases and the J segment 15 bases; nucleotides outside the gene matches: 18. The CDR3 loop spans 16 amino acids. The germline V gene encodes CDR1 LNHNV and CDR2 YYDKDF (reference sequence). In nucleotides, the CDR3 is TGTGCCACCAGCAGGGGACAGGGTTTCAACCGGGGGCCCGAATATTTT. Amino acids: CATSRGQGFNRGPEYF.

This clone was seen a single time. This chain joins TRBV5-1 and TRBJ2-3; 9 nucleotides match TRBD2. From germline, CDR1 is SGHRS and CDR2 YFSETQ. Unmatched junction bases numbered 8, after V lost 4 bases and J lost 5 bases. There are 15 residues in the CDR3. The CDR3 protein is CASSMRTSAIDTQYF. In nucleotides, the CDR3 is TGCGCCAGCAGCATGAGGACTAGCGCTATAGATACGCAGTATTTT.

The chain joins TRBV11-2 to TRBJ2-5; TRBD1 agrees at 12 bases. Germline loops: CDR1 SGHAT, CDR2 FQNNGV. This CDR3 contains 16 residues. Trimming took 1 base from V and 7 from J; bases not matched to a gene: 7. The CDR3 here is CASSLVGTGGDVTQYF. As DNA, the CDR3 is TGTGCCAGCAGCTTAGTCGGGACAGGGGGCGATGTGACCCAGTACTTC. The variable domain in full, with the rest retrieved from reference TRBV11-2 and TRBJ2-5, is EAGVAQSPRYKIIEKRQSVAFWCNPISGHATLYWYQQILGQGPKLLIQFQNNGVVDDSQLPKDRFSAERLKGVDSTLKIQPAKLEDSAVYLCASSLVGTGGDVTQYFGPGTRLLVL.

The rearrangement joins TRBV6-1 to TRBJ2-7; no reliable D call. V lost 2 bases and J lost 7, with 9 bases in between. The CDR3 length is 12 residues. CDR1 and CDR2 (germline): MNHNS, SASEGT. The CDR3 nucleotides are TGTGCCAGCAGTGAAACTTACGGGGAGCAGTACTTC. The encoded protein is CASSETYGEQYF.

This clone was counted between two and nine times. The genes are TRBV10-3 and TRBJ1-2, with D possibly TRBD1 on 5 matching bases. This CDR3 is 15 amino acids long. Between the trimmed V and J ends, which lost 8 bases and 8 bases, there was a span of 24 bases. Germline V CDR1 and CDR2: ENHRY, SYGVKD. The CDR3, as DNA: TGTGCCATCTGGGGGGAGGGTATCGGTGCGGAGGGCTACACCTTC. Protein: CAIWGEGIGAEGYTF.

The chain is built from TRBV19 and TRBJ2-2; possibly TRBD2 for D (5 bases). V lost 1 base and J 0 bases, leaving 9 bases between the germline ends. This CDR3 comprises 16 residues. Per the germline V gene, CDR1 is LNHDA and CDR2 is SQIVND (reference sequence). CDR3 protein: CASSIGTGTNTGELFF. In DNA form, the CDR3 reads TGTGCCAGTAGTATAGGTACGGGGACGAACACCGGGGAGCTGTTTTTT. The variable domain in full, completed from reference TRBV19 and TRBJ2-2, reads DGGITQSPKYLFRKEGQNVTLSCEQNLNHDAMYWYRQDPGQGLRLIYYSQIVNDFQKGDIAEGYSVSREKKESFPLTVTSAQKNPTAFYLCASSIGTGTNTGELFFGEGSRLTVL.

V gene TRBV27 combines with J gene TRBJ2-1, with D perhaps matching TRBD2 (5 bases). The germline V gene has CDR1 MNHEY and CDR2 SMNVEV (reference sequence). The V end was cut by 6 bases, the J end by 10 bases, with 13 bases between. The CDR3 is made up of 12 amino acids. This chain's CDR3 is CASSNHGEEQFF. Written as DNA, the CDR3 is TGTGCCAGCAGCAACCACGGGGAAGAGCAGTTCTTC.

Only one count was recorded for this clone. V and J are TRBV7-9 and TRBJ2-7; TRBD1 aligns across 10 bases. The ends lost 2 bases at V and 9 bases at J; junction bases unmatched: 7. The V gene's germline CDR1 is SEHNR and CDR2 FQNEAQ (reference sequence). CDR3 length equals 14 residues. In DNA form, the CDR3 reads TGTGCCAGCAGCTTAATTGGGACAGGGGTCATGCAGTACTTC. It encodes CASSLIGTGVMQYF.

This chain connects TRBV6-1 to TRBJ2-7; D is undetermined. V lost 4 bases to trimming and J lost 3 bases, with 13 bases between them. The CDR3 runs to 14 residues. In germline, CDR1 is MNHNS, CDR2 SASEGT. CDR3 residues: CASSVGPEYYEQYF. CDR3 nucleotides: TGTGCCAGCAGTGTAGGTCCAGAATACTACGAGCAGTACTTC.

V is TRBV9 and J is TRBJ2-7; D not certain. V lost 0 bases and J 4 bases, leaving 8 bases between the germline ends. CDR1 is SGDLS and CDR2 is YYNGEE in the germline V gene. The CDR3 has 13 residues. The CDR3 region is CASSVAESYEQYF. CDR3 DNA: TGTGCCAGCAGCGTAGCAGAGAGTTACGAGCAGTACTTC. The variable domain in full, with the rest retrieved from reference TRBV9 and TRBJ2-7, is DSGVTQTPKHLITATGQRVTLRCSPRSGDLSVYWYQQSLDQGLQFLIQYYNGEERAKGNILERFSAQQFPDLHSELNLSSLELGDSALYFCASSVAESYEQYFGPGTRLTVT.